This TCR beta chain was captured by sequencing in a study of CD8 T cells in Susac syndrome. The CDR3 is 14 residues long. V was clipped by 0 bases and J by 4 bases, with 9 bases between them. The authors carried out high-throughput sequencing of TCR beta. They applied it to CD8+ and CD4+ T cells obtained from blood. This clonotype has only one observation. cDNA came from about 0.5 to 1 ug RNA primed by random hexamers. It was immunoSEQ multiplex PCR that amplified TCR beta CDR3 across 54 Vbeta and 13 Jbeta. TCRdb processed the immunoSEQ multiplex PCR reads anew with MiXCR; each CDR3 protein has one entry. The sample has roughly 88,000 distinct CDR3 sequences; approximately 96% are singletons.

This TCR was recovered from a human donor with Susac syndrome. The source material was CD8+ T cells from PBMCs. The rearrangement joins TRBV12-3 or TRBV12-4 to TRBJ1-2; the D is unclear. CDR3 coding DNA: TGTGCCAGCAGTTTAGCTCCCGTGAGCTATGGCTACACCTTC. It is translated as CASSLAPVSYGYTF.